One and the same sample provided the 15 T cell receptor beta chains below, sequenced in a study of CD8 T cells in ankylosing spondylitis (dated by TCRdb to about 2017). These receptors lack a known antigen. The study at large found these results: Blood from ankylosing spondylitis patients appeared to be characterized by a TCR beta motif composed of roughly 8 highly homologous amino acid variants.

The library was made by 5' RACE. Data came from an Illumina HiSeq 2500. TCRdb took the public reads, trimmed them with fastp at Q25, ran MiXCR for clone calling and kept in-frame beta chains. When rows share a CDR3 protein, they turn into one entry using the most common DNA and genes. The sample table lists some 330,000 distinct CDR3 sequences, approximately 8% of them with a count of one. The top ten clones comprise approximately 14% of the sample. The sample was blood, either unsorted or a sorted T cell fraction (not recorded which). The receptors originated from a male donor with ankylosing spondylitis.

The V gene is TRBV7-3, the J gene TRBJ2-1, with 7 bases aligning to TRBD2. Germline V lookup: CDR1 SGHTA, CDR2 FQGTGA. The CDR3 consists of 14 residues. The V segment lost 2 bases and the J segment 6 bases; nucleotides outside the gene matches: 4. The CDR3 DNA follows: TGTGCCAGCAGCTTAGCGGGAGTCGCCAATGAGCAGTTCTTC. Residues: CASSLAGVANEQFF.

The J gene is TRBJ2-7, the V gene TRBV10-3; tentatively, D is TRBD1 or TRBD2 (5 bases each). Deletions cut 5 bases from V and 1 base from J, with 12 bases between. The CDR3 runs 14 residues. Per germline, CDR1 ENHRY and CDR2 SYGVKD. In DNA form, the CDR3 reads TGTGCCATCAGTCGACGGGACGGATCCTACGAGCAGTACTTC. It is translated as CAISRRDGSYEQYF.

The chain joins TRBV12-3 or TRBV12-4 to TRBJ2-3; TRBD2 matches at 13 bases. The CDR3 has 17 amino acids. V trimming: 6 bases; J trimming: 5 bases; junction bases outside the gene matches: 11. In DNA, the CDR3 is TGTGCCAGCAGCCCTCGGACTAGCGGGAGAGTAGAAGATACGCAGTATTTT. Protein: CASSPRTSGRVEDTQYF.

This clonotype has just a few counts. The rearrangement joins TRBV20-1 to TRBJ2-7; TRBD2 matches at 7 bases. The CDR3 consists of 15 residues. The junction had 7 bases not matched to a gene; V was cut back by 2 bases and J by 0 bases. CDR1 is DFQATT and CDR2 is SNEGSKA in the germline V gene (reference sequence). CDR3 protein: CSARIWGGFSYEQYF. Written as DNA, the CDR3 is TGCAGTGCTAGAATCTGGGGGGGTTTCTCCTACGAGCAGTACTTC.

This clonotype was seen at least ten times. The gene calls are TRBV12-3 or TRBV12-4 and TRBJ2-7; 8 bases align to TRBD1. The CDR3 is 13 amino acids. V dropped 1 base and J dropped 5; count of bases not matched to a gene: 1. Written as DNA, the CDR3 is TGTGCCAGCAGTTTAGACAGGGGGAACGAGCAGTACTTC. This gives the protein CASSLDRGNEQYF.

This clonotype was seen repeatedly, ten times or more. The chain is built from TRBV28 and TRBJ2-7; 8 bases align to TRBD1. V lost 6 bases, J lost 2 bases, and 9 bases stayed unmatched. Germline V CDR1 and CDR2: MDHEN, SYDVKM. The CDR3 runs to 15 residues. CDR3 in amino acids: CASRPLGQETYEQYF. CDR3 sequence (DNA): TGTGCCAGCAGACCCTTGGGACAGGAGACCTACGAGCAGTACTTC.

This clonotype was picked up many times. The chain links TRBV12-3 or TRBV12-4 to TRBJ2-3; D is uncertain. This CDR3 region has 12 residues. Trimming took 6 bases from V and 4 from J, leaving 8 bases between them. DNA for the CDR3: TGTGCCAGCAGGTCTGCGGCAGATACGCAGTATTTT. As protein: CASRSAADTQYF.

This clonotype was seen many times. The chain is built from TRBV5-4 and TRBJ1-6; 10 nucleotides align to TRBD1. Germline values: CDR1 SGHNT, CDR2 YYREEE (reference sequence). This CDR3 spans 15 amino acids. V was clipped by 2 bases and J by 7 bases; unmatched bases: 3. CDR3: CASSLPGQGNSPLHF. The CDR3, as DNA: TGTGCCAGCAGCTTACCGGGACAGGGGAATTCACCCCTCCACTTT.

This clonotype has just one count. A much larger clonotype is one base distant, so this may be a read error. The chain carries TRBV10-3 and TRBJ2-1; TRBD2 agrees at 7 bases. Per germline, CDR1 ENHRY and CDR2 SYGVKD. The V gene end was trimmed by 6 bases and the J gene end by 6 bases; junction bases not matched to a gene: 11. The CDR3 length is 15 residues. The CDR3: CAISATSRGFNEQFF. CDR3 coding DNA: TGTGCCATCAGCGCGACTAGCAGAGGGTTCAATGAGCAGTTCTTC.

In its sample, this clonotype was seen many times. The rearrangement joins TRBV7-2 to TRBJ2-7; possibly TRBD2 for D (5 bases). Trimming stripped 5 bases from V and 12 bases from J, with 20 bases between. The CDR3 consists of 13 residues. Per germline, CDR1 SGHTA and CDR2 FQGNSA. This chain's CDR3 is CASSKSRLANMYF. CDR3 DNA: TGTGCCAGCAGCAAATCTCGGTTAGCGAATATGTACTTC.

This chain joins TRBV29-1 and TRBJ2-7, with 7 bases aligning to TRBD1. From germline, CDR1 is SQVTM and CDR2 ANQGSEA. V gave up 6 bases and J gave up 5 bases; unmatched junction bases: 7. This CDR3 spans 12 amino acids. CDR3 sequence: CSVANRGDEQYF. The DNA of the CDR3 is TGCAGCGTAGCAAACAGGGGAGACGAGCAGTACTTC.

J is TRBJ2-7 and V is TRBV9; D is perhaps TRBD1 or TRBD2 (5 bases each). This CDR3 contains 15 residues. V lost 0 bases and J 2 bases, leaving 12 bases between the germline ends. Germline V gene sequence: CDR1 SGDLS, CDR2 YYNGEE. CDR3: CASSVGGGAPYEQYF. CDR3 coding DNA: TGTGCCAGCAGCGTAGGTGGGGGAGCTCCCTACGAGCAGTACTTC.

V is TRBV5-1 and J is TRBJ1-1; TRBD1 aligns across 7 bases. Per the germline V gene, CDR1 is SGHRS and CDR2 is YFSETQ. V was pared by 4 bases and J by 3 bases, with 6 bases of the junction left unmatched. CDR3 length: 14 amino acids. The CDR3 nucleotides are TGCGCCAGCAGCAGGGGGCACAGCTACACTGAAGCTTTCTTT. Amino acids: CASSRGHSYTEAFF.

This clonotype has more than one count but fewer than ten. The rearrangement links TRBV7-6 to TRBJ2-1; 8 nucleotides match TRBD2. Germline loops: CDR1 SGHVS, CDR2 FNYEAQ. This CDR3 has 15 amino acids. J gave up 4 bases and V 1 base, and 3 bases lay outside the gene matches. CDR3 in DNA: TGTGCCAGCAGCTTAGTCTCGGGAGGGTACAATGAGCAGTTCTTC. Protein: CASSLVSGGYNEQFF.

This clonotype was detected a few times. The CDR3: CASSLGTSGSRRDTQYF. The CDR3 DNA is TGTGCCAGCAGTTTAGGTACTAGCGGGAGTCGTAGAGATACGCAGTATTTT. This sequence joins TRBV12-3 or TRBV12-4 and TRBJ2-3, with 11 bases that match TRBD2. Trimming removed 1 base from V and 5 bases from J; junction bases left unmatched: 8. The CDR3 runs to 17 residues.